The 13 T cell receptor beta chains below were found in one sample sequenced in a study of T cell responses to AZD1222 COVID-19 vaccine. Clones were read by immunoSEQ multiplex PCR, and TCRdb kept only the in-frame ones, dropping some. The sample comprises more than 100,000 clones, over 75% of which are singletons, and more than 7.5% rests with the top ten. The sample was peripheral blood, taken 28 days after the second dose of the MenACWY control vaccine. The source of these receptors is an adult who received the MenACWY meningococcal vaccine as a control.

The rearrangement links TRBV6-5 to TRBJ2-5; 7 bases are a match to TRBD2. Losses at the gene ends were 6 bases for V and 0 bases for J; bases not matched to a gene: 7. CDR1 and CDR2 (germline): MNHEY, SVGAGI. The CDR3 has 15 residues. This chain's CDR3 is CASRSGAKHQETQYF. The CDR3 DNA reads as TGTGCCAGCAGAAGCGGGGCCAAACACCAAGAGACCCAGTACTTC.

This chain joins TRBV7-2 and TRBJ2-7; 13 bases agree with TRBD2. V lost 2 bases, J lost 2 bases, and 12 bases stayed unmatched. This CDR3 has 19 amino acids. Germline assignment: CDR1 SGHTA and CDR2 FQGNSA. The CDR3 bases are TGTGCCAGCAGCTTACCTTCCGGGACTAGCGGGGCCTACACCTACGAGCAGTACTTC. Translated: CASSLPSGTSGAYTYEQYF.

The rearrangement links TRBV6-5 to TRBJ1-6, with 8 bases identical to TRBD1. Germline values: CDR1 MNHEY, CDR2 SVGAGI. The CDR3 is made up of 14 amino acids. The V and J ends lost 7 bases and 7 bases, in that order; junction bases with no gene match: 6. CDR3 in amino acids: CASTQGAKNSPLHF. The CDR3 coding sequence is TGTGCCAGCACCCAGGGGGCGAAGAATTCACCCCTCCACTTT.

This sequence joins TRBV6-5 and TRBJ2-5; D may be TRBD2 (5 bases). Trimming cost V 8 bases and J 5 bases, with 9 bases left between them. Germline CDR1 and CDR2: MNHEY and SVGAGI. This CDR3 comprises 11 residues. The CDR3, as DNA: TGTGCCAGCGGGAGTCGGGAGACCCAGTACTTC. Protein sequence: CASGSRETQYF.

This clone showed up just a few times. This chain joins TRBV7-8 and TRBJ1-2, with D perhaps matching TRBD1 (5 bases). The V gene lost 1 base and the J gene lost 5 bases, with 5 bases spanning the gap. Germline CDR1 is SGHVS and CDR2 is FQNEAQ. The CDR3 runs to 12 residues. The CDR3, as DNA: TGTGCCAGCAGCTTAGAGGGGTATGGCTACACCTTC. Translating it yields CASSLEGYGYTF.

Of note for this clone: Additional DNA sequences in this sample encode the identical CDR3. The chain carries TRBV28 and TRBJ1-4; TRBD1 matches at 9 bases. J was trimmed by 8 bases and V by 5 bases; bases with no gene match: 9. CDR3 length equals 15 residues. The germline gives CDR1 MDHEN, CDR2 SYDVKM. The CDR3 DNA sequence: TGTGCCAGCAGTCCTCTGGGACAGGGAGGAGAAAAACTGTTTTTT. This gives the protein CASSPLGQGGEKLFF. Full variable domain (rest looked up from reference TRBV28 and TRBJ1-4): DVKVTQSSRYLVKRTGEKVFLECVQDMDHENMFWYRQDPGLGLRLIYFSYDVKMKEKGDIPEGYSVSREKKERFSLILESASTNQTSMYLCASSPLGQGGEKLFFGSGTQLSVL.

This clone was observed a handful of times. This sequence joins TRBV24-1 and TRBJ2-7, with 7 bases aligning to TRBD2. From germline, CDR1 is KGHDR and CDR2 SFDVKD. This CDR3 is 15 amino acids long. The V segment lost 1 base and the J segment 0 bases; nucleotides outside the gene matches: 2. CDR3 nucleotides: TGTGCCACCAGTGATTTCGGGGGGAGCTCCTACGAGCAGTACTTC. This gives the protein CATSDFGGSSYEQYF.

This chain uses TRBV15 with TRBJ1-3; tentative D call: TRBD1 (6 bases). Germline values: CDR1 LNHNV, CDR2 YYDKDF (reference sequence). This CDR3 region has 15 residues. Trimming removed 6 bases from V and 0 bases from J, with 12 bases in between. The CDR3: CATRRGASSGNTIYF. CDR3 DNA: TGTGCCACCAGACGGGGGGCGAGCTCTGGAAACACCATATATTTT. Drawing the rest from reference TRBV15 and TRBJ1-3, the complete variable domain is DAMVIQNPRYQVTQFGKPVTLSCSQTLNHNVMYWYQQKSSQAPKLLFHYYDKDFNNEADTPDNFQSRRPNTSFCFLDIRSPGLGDTAMYLCATRRGASSGNTIYFGEGSWLTVV.

V is TRBV20-1 and J is TRBJ1-1; a weak D match, TRBD1 (5 bases). The V gene's germline CDR1 is DFQATT and CDR2 SNEGSKA (reference sequence). There are 11 residues in the CDR3. V gave up 1 base and J gave up 7 bases, with 7 bases separating them. The CDR3 reads CSARGQFEAFF. DNA of the CDR3: TGCAGTGCTAGAGGACAGTTTGAAGCTTTCTTT.

This clone was recorded once. The J gene is TRBJ2-5, the V gene TRBV5-6, with 8 bases matching TRBD1. CDR1 and CDR2 from the germline V gene are SGHDT and YYEEEE. There are 15 residues in the CDR3. The ends lost 2 bases at V and 4 bases at J; junction bases unmatched: 7. CDR3 in amino acids: CASSFDRGGGETQYF. CDR3 sequence (DNA): TGTGCCAGCAGCTTTGACAGGGGAGGAGGAGAGACCCAGTACTTC.

The chain joins TRBV24-1 to TRBJ2-3, with 12 bases lining up with TRBD1. The CDR3 is 15 amino acids. CDR1 and CDR2 from the germline V gene are KGHDR and SFDVKD. V lost 2 bases and J lost 5; bases outside the gene matches: 1. Here the CDR3 reads CATSDWDRGLDTQYF. CDR3 bases: TGTGCCACCAGTGATTGGGACAGGGGGCTAGATACGCAGTATTTT.

The genes are TRBV5-1 and TRBJ2-3, with 10 bases fitting TRBD1. This CDR3 spans 19 amino acids. Germline lookup yields CDR1 SGHRS and CDR2 YFSETQ. V was clipped by 0 bases and J by 4 bases; unmatched bases: 14. CDR3 nucleotides: TGCGCCAGCAGCTTGGCGGGGGTGACAGGGGGCATTAGTGCAGATACGCAGTATTTT. The encoded protein is CASSLAGVTGGISADTQYF. Combining the CDR3 with reference TRBV5-1 and TRBJ2-3 gives the whole variable domain KAGVTQTPRYLIKTRGQQVTLSCSPISGHRSVSWYQQTPGQGLQFLFEYFSETQRNKGNFPGRFSGRQFSNSRSEMNVSTLELGDSALYLCASSLAGVTGGISADTQYFGPGTRLTVL.

The V gene is TRBV5-4, the J gene TRBJ2-3; 8 nucleotides line up with TRBD1. With 3 bases clipped from V and 3 bases from J, the junction kept 6 bases outside the gene matches. The germline V gene encodes CDR1 SGHNT and CDR2 YYREEE (reference sequence). The CDR3 extends over 15 amino acids. CDR3 nucleotide sequence: TGTGCCAGCAGCTCGACAGGGGTTCTGACAGATACGCAGTATTTT. Amino acids: CASSSTGVLTDTQYF. Variable domain in full (rest from reference TRBV5-4 and TRBJ2-3): ETGVTQSPTHLIKTRGQQVTLRCSSQSGHNTVSWYQQALGQGPQFIFQYYREEENGRGNFPPRFSGLQFPNYSSELNVNALELDDSALYLCASSSTGVLTDTQYFGPGTRLTVL.